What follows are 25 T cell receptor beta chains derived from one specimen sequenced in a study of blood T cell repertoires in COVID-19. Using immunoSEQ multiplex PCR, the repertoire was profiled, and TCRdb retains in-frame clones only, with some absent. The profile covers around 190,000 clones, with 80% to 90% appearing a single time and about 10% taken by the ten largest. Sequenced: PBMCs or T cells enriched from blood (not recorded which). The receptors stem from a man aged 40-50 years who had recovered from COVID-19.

In DNA, the CDR3 is TGTGCCAGCAGTCCTCCGGGACTAGCAGACAAAATGAGACAGTTCTTC. Encoded protein: CASSPPGLADKMRQFF. J is TRBJ2-1 and V is TRBV27; 9 bases line up with TRBD2. The V gene's germline CDR1 is MNHEY and CDR2 SMNVEV (reference sequence). The trim removed 5 bases at V and 13 bases at J, leaving 18 bases unmatched. This CDR3 spans 16 amino acids.

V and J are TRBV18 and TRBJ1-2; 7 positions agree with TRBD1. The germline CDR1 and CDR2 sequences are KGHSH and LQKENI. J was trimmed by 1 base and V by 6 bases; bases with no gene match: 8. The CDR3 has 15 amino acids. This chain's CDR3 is CASSHDGTVNYGYTF. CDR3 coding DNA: TGTGCCAGCTCGCACGACGGGACAGTTAACTATGGCTACACCTTC.

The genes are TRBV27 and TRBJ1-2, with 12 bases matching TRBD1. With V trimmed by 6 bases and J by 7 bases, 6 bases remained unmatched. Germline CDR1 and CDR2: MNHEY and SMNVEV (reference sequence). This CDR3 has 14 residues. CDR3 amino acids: CASRPGQGAGGYTF. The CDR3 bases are TGTGCCAGCAGACCGGGACAGGGGGCGGGTGGCTACACCTTC.

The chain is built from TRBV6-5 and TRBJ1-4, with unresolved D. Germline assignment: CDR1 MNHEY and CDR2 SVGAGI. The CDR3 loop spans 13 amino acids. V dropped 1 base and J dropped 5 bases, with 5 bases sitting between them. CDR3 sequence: CASSYFSNEKLFF. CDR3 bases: TGTGCCAGCAGTTACTTCTCCAATGAAAAACTGTTTTTT.

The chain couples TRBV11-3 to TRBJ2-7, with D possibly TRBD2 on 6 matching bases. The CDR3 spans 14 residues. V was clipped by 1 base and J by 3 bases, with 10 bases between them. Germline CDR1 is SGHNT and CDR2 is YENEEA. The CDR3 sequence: CASSLGGTYYEQYF. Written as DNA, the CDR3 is TGTGCCAGCAGCTTAGGCGGGACCTACTACGAGCAGTACTTC.

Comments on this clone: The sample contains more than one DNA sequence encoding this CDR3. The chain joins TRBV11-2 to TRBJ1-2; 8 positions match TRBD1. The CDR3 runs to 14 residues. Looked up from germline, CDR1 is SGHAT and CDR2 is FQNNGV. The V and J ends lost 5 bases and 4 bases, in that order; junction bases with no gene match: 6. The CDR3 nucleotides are TGTGCCAGCAGCCCCGGGACAGGATTCTATGGCTACACCTTC. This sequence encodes CASSPGTGFYGYTF. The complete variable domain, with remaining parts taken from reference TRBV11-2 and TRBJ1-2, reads EAGVAQSPRYKIIEKRQSVAFWCNPISGHATLYWYQQILGQGPKLLIQFQNNGVVDDSQLPKDRFSAERLKGVDSTLKIQPAKLEDSAVYLCASSPGTGFYGYTFGSGTRLTVV.

CDR3 protein: CSVRQGFTEAFF. The CDR3 DNA reads TGCAGCGTTCGGCAGGGGTTCACTGAAGCTTTCTTT. The chain joins TRBV29-1 to TRBJ1-1; possible D gene TRBD1, 6 bases. V lost 5 bases to trimming and J lost 4 bases, with 11 bases between them. CDR3 length equals 12 residues. Germline V CDR1 and CDR2: SQVTM, ANQGSEA.

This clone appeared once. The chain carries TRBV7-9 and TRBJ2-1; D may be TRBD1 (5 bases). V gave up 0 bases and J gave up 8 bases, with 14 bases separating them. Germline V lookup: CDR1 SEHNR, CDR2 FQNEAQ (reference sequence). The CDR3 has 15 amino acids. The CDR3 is CASSLALGRVYEQFF. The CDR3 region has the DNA TGTGCCAGCAGCTTAGCGTTAGGCAGGGTGTATGAGCAGTTCTTC.

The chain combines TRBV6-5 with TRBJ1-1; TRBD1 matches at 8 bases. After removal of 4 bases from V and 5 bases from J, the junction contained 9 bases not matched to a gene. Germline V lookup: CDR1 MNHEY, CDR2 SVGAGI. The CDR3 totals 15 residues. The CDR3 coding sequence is TGTGCCAGCAGTTCAGCCGGACAGGGAAAGACTGAAGCTTTCTTT. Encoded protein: CASSSAGQGKTEAFF.

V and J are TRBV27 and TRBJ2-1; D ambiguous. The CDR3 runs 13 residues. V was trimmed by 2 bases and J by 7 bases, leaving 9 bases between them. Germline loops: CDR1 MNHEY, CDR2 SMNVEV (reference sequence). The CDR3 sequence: CASSLGQLNEQFF. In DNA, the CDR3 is TGTGCCAGCAGTTTAGGGCAATTAAATGAGCAGTTCTTC.

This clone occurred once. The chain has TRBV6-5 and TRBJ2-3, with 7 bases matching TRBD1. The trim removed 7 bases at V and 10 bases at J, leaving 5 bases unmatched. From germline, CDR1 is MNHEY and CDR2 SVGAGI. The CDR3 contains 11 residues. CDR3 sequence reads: CASTDRAPQYF. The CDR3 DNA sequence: TGTGCCAGCACCGACAGGGCCCCGCAGTATTTT.

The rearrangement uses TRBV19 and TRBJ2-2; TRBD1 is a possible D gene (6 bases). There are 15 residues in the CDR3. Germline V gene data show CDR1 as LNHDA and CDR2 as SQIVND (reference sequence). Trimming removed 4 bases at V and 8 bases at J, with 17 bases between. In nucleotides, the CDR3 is TGTGCCAGTAGTAGGGGGACATCGGTCGGTGGGGAGCTGTTTTTT. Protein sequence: CASSRGTSVGGELFF.

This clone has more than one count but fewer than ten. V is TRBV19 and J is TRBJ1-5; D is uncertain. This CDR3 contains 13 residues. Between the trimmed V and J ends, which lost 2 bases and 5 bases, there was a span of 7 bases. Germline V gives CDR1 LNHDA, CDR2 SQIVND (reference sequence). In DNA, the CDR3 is TGTGCCAGTAGTATACAGGAAGATCAGCCCCAGCATTTT. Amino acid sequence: CASSIQEDQPQHF.

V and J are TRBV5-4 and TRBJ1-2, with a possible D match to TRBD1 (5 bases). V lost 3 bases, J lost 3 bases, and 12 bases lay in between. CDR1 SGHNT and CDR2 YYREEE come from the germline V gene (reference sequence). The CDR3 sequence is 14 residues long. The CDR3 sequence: CASSSLTADYGYTF. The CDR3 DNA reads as TGTGCCAGCAGCTCTTTGACAGCCGACTATGGCTACACCTTC.

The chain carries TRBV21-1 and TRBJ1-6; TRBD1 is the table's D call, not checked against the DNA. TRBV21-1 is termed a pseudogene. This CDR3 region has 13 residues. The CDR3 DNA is TGTGCCAGTCCTAAAGGGGTGTATTCACCCCTCCACTTT. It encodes CASPKGVYSPLHF.

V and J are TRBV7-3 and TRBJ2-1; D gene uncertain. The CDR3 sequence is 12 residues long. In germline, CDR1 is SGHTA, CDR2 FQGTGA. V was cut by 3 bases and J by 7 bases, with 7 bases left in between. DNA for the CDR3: TGTGCCAGCAGCTTGGCAGCGAATGAGCAGTTCTTC. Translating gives CASSLAANEQFF.

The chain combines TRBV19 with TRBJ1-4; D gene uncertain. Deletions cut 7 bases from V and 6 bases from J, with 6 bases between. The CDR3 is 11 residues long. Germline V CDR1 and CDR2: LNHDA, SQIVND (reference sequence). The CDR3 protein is CASTRDEKLFF. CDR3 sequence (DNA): TGTGCCAGTACCCGTGATGAAAAACTGTTTTTT.

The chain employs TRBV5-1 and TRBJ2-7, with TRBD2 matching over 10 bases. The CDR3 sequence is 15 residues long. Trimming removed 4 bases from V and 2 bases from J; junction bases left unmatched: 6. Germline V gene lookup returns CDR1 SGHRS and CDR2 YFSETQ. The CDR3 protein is CASSPGLASPYEQYF. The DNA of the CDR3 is TGCGCCAGCAGCCCGGGACTAGCGTCCCCCTACGAGCAGTACTTC.

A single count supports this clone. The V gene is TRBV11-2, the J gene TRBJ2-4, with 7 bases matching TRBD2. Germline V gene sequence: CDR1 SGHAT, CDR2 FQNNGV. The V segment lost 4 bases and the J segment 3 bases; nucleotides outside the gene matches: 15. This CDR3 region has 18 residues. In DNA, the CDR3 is TGTGCCAGCAGCTGGGGGGGACTCTCCGGGACTGGCAAAAACATTCAGTACTTC. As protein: CASSWGGLSGTGKNIQYF.

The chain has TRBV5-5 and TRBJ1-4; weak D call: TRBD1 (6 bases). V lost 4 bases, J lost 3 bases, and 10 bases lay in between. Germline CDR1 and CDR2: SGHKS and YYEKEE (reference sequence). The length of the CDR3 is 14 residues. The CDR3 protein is CASSNDRPNEKLFF. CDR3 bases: TGTGCCAGCAGCAACGACAGGCCTAATGAAAAACTGTTTTTT.

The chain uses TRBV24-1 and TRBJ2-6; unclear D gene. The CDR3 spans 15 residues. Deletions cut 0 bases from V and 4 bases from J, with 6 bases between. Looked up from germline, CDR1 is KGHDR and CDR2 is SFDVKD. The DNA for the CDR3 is TGTGCCACCAGTGATTTGCAGACAGGGGCCAACGTCCTGACTTTC. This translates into CATSDLQTGANVLTF.

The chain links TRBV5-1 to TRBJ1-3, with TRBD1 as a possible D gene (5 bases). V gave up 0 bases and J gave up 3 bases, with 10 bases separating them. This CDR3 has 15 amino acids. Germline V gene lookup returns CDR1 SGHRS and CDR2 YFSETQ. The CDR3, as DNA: TGCGCCAGCAGCTTGGATGGGGCGAATGGAAACACCATATATTTT. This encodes CASSLDGANGNTIYF.

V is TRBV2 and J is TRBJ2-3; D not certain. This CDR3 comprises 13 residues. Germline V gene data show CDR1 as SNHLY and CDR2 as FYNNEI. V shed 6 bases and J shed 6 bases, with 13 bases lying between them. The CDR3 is CASSRVGVDTQYF. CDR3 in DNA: TGTGCCAGCAGCCGGGTAGGAGTGGATACGCAGTATTTT. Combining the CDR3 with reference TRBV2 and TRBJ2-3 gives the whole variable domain EPEVTQTPSHQVTQMGQEVILRCVPISNHLYFYWYRQILGQKVEFLVSFYNNEISEKSEIFDDQFSVERPDGSNFTLKIRSTKLEDSAMYFCASSRVGVDTQYFGPGTRLTVL.

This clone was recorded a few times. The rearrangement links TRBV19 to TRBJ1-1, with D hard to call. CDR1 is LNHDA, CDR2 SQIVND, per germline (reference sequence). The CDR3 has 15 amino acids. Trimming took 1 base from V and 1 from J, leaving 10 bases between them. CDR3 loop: CASSIGRGANTEAFF. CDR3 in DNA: TGTGCCAGTAGTATAGGTCGGGGAGCGAACACTGAAGCTTTCTTT.

The CDR3 coding sequence is TGTGCCAGCAGACAGACTAGCGGGAGTAACAGTGAGCAGTTCTTC. Its translation: CASRQTSGSNSEQFF. The chain carries TRBV27 and TRBJ2-1, with TRBD2 matching over 12 bases. The trim removed 6 bases at V and 9 bases at J, leaving 9 bases unmatched. CDR3 length equals 15 residues. Germline values: CDR1 MNHEY, CDR2 SMNVEV (reference sequence).